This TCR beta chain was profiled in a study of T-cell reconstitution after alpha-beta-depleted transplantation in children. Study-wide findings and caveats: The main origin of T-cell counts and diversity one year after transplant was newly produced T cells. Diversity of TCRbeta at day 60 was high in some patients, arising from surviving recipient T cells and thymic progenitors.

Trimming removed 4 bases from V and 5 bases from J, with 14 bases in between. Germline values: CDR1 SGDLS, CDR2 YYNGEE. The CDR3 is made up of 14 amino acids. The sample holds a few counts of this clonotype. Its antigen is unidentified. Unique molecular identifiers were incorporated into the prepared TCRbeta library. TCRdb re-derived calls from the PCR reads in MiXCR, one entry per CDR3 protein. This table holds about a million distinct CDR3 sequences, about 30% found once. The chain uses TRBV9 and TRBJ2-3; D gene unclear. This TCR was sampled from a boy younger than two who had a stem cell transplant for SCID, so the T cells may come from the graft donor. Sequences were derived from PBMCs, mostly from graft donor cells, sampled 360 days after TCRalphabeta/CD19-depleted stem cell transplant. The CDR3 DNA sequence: TGTGCCAGCAGCCCCGCAACCCTCGGAGATACGCAGTATTTT. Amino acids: CASSPATLGDTQYF.